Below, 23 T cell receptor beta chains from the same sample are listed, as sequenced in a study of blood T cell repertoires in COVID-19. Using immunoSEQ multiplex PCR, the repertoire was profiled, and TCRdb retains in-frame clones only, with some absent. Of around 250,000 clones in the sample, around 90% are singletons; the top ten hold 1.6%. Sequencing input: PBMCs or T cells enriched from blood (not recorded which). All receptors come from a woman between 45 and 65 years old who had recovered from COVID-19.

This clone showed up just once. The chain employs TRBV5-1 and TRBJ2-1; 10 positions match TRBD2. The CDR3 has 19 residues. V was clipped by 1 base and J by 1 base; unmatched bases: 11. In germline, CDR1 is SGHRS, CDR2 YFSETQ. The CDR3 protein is CASSLNLASGSGSYNEQFF. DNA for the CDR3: TGCGCCAGCAGCTTGAATTTGGCTAGCGGGAGTGGTTCCTACAATGAGCAGTTCTTC.

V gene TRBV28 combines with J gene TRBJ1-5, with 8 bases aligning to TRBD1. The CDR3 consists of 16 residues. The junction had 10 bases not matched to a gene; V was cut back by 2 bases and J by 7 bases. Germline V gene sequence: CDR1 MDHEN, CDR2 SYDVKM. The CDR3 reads CASSLRSGGAGQPQHF. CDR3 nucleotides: TGTGCCAGCAGTTTAAGGTCAGGGGGCGCTGGGCAGCCCCAGCATTTT.

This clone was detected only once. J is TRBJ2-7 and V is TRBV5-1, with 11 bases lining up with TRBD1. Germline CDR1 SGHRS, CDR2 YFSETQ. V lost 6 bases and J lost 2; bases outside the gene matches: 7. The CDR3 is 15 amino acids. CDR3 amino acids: CASTEGGQGAYEQYF. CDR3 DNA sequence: TGCGCCAGCACCGAAGGGGGACAGGGGGCCTACGAGCAGTACTTC.

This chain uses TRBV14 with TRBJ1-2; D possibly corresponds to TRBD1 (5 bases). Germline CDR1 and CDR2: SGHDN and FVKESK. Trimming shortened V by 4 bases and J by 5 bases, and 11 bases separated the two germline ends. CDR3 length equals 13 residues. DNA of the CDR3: TGTGCCAGCAGCCGGGGCCCTGGGTATGGCTACACCTTC. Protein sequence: CASSRGPGYGYTF.

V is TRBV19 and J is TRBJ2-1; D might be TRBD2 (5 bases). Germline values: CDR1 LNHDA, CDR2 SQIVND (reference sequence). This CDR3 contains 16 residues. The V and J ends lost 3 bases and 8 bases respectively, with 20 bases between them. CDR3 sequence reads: CASSIVLGSGTDEQFF. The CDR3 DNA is TGTGCCAGTAGTATCGTTTTAGGGTCGGGAACAGATGAGCAGTTCTTC.

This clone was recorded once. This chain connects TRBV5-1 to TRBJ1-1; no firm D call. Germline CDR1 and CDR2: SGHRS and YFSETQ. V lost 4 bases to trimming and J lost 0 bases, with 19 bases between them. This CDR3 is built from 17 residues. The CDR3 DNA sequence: TGCGCCAGCAGCCCCGGACTGCAAAGAGGCATGAACACTGAAGCTTTCTTT. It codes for CASSPGLQRGMNTEAFF.

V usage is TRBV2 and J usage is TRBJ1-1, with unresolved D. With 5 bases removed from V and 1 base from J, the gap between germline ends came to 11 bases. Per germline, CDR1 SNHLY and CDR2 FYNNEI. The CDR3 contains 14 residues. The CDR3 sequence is CASSPPHPNTEAFF. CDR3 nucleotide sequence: TGTGCCAGCAGTCCCCCACACCCGAACACTGAAGCTTTCTTT.

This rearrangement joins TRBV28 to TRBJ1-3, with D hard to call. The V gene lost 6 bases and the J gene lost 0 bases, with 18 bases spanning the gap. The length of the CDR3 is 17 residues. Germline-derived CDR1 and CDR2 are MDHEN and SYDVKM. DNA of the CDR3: TGTGCCAGCAGCATCCCTACGCCAGCGGTCTCTGGAAACACCATATATTTT. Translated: CASSIPTPAVSGNTIYF. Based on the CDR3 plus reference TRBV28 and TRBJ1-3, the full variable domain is DVKVTQSSRYLVKRTGEKVFLECVQDMDHENMFWYRQDPGLGLRLIYFSYDVKMKEKGDIPEGYSVSREKKERFSLILESASTNQTSMYLCASSIPTPAVSGNTIYFGEGSWLTVV.

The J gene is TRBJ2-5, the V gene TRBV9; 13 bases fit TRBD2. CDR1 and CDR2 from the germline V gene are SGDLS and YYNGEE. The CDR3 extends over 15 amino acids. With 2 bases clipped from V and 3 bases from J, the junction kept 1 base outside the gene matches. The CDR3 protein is CASSVGLAGEETQYF. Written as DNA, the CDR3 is TGTGCCAGCAGCGTTGGACTAGCGGGAGAAGAGACCCAGTACTTC.

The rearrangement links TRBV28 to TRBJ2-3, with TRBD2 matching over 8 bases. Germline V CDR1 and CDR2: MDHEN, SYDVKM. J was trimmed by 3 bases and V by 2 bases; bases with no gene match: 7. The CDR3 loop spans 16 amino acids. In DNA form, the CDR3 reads TGTGCCAGCAGTTTAATGGTTAGCGGGGTAACAGATACGCAGTATTTT. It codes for CASSLMVSGVTDTQYF.

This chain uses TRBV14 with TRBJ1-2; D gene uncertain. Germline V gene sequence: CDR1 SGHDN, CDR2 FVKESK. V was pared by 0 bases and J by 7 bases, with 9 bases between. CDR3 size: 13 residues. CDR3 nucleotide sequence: TGTGCCAGCAGCCAAGAGATGCAGGTTGGCTACACCTTC. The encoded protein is CASSQEMQVGYTF.

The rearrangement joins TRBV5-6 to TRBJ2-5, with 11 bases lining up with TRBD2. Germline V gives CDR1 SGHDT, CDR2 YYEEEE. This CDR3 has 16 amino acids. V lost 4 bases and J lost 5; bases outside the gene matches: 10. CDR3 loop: CASSRRTSGSMETQYF. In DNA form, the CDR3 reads TGTGCCAGCAGCCGCCGAACTAGCGGGAGTATGGAGACCCAGTACTTC.

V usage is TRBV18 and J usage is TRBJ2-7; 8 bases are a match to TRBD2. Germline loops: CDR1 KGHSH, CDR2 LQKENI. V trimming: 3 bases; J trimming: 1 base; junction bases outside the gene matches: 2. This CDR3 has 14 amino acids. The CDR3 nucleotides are TGTGCCAGCTCACCGACTAGCGTATCCTACGAGCAGTACTTC. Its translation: CASSPTSVSYEQYF.

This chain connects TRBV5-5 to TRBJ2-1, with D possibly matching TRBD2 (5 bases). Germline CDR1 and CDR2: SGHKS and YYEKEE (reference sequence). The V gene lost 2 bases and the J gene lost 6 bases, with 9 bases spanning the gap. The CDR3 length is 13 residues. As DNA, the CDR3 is TGTGCCAGCAGCTTTTCGCGGGTCAATGAGCAGTTCTTC. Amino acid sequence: CASSFSRVNEQFF.

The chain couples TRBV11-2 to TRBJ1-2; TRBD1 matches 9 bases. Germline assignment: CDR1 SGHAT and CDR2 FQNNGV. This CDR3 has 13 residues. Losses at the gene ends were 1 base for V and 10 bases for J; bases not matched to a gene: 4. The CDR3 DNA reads TGTGCCAGCAGCTTAGGGGGACAGGGACCCTACACCTTC. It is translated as CASSLGGQGPYTF.

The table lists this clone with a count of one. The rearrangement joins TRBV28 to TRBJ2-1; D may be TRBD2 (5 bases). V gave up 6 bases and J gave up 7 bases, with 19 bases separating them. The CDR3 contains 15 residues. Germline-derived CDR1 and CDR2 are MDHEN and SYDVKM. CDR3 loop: CASRLGSFVGNEQFF. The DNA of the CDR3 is TGTGCCAGCAGGTTGGGGAGCTTCGTGGGAAATGAGCAGTTCTTC.

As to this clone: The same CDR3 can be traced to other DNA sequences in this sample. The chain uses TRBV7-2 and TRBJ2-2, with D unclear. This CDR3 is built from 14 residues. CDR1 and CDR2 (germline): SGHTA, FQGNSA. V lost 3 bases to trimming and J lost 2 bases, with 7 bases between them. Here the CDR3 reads CASSLGQNTGELFF. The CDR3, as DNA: TGTGCCAGCAGCTTGGGCCAAAACACCGGGGAGCTGTTTTTT.

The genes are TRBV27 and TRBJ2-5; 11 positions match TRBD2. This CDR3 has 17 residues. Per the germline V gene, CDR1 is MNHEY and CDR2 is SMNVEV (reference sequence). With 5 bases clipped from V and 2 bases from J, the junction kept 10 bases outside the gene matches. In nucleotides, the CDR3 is TGTGCCAGCAGTCCGGGTACGGGGACTAGCGGACAAGAGACCCAGTACTTC. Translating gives CASSPGTGTSGQETQYF.

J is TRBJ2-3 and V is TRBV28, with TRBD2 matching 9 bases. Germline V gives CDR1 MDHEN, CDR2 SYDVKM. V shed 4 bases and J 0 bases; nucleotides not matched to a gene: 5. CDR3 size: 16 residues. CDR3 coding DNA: TGTGCCAGCAGTTCACTAGCGGGCGCTAGCACAGATACGCAGTATTTT. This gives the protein CASSSLAGASTDTQYF. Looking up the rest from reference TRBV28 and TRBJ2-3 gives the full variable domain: DVKVTQSSRYLVKRTGEKVFLECVQDMDHENMFWYRQDPGLGLRLIYFSYDVKMKEKGDIPEGYSVSREKKERFSLILESASTNQTSMYLCASSSLAGASTDTQYFGPGTRLTVL.

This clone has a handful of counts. The CDR3 region is CASVAGLSTGELFF. CDR3 in DNA: TGTGCCAGCGTCGCGGGCCTAAGTACCGGGGAGCTGTTTTTT. The V call is TRBV18, the J call TRBJ2-2; tentatively, D is TRBD2 (5 bases). Germline V gives CDR1 KGHSH, CDR2 LQKENI. V was clipped by 8 bases and J by 5 bases, with 15 bases between them. This CDR3 spans 14 amino acids.

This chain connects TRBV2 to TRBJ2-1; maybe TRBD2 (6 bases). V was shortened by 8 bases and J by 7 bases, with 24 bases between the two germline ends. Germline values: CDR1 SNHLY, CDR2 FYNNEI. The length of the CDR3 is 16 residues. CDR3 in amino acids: CASSVVTSLFRNEQFF. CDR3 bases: TGTGCCAGCTCGGTAGTCACTAGCCTATTTCGGAATGAGCAGTTCTTC.

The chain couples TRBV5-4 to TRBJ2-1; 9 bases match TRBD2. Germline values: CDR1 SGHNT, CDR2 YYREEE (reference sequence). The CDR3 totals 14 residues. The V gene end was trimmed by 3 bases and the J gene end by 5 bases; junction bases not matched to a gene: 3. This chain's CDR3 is CASSWRGGHNEQFF. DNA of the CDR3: TGTGCCAGCAGCTGGCGGGGGGGCCACAATGAGCAGTTCTTC.

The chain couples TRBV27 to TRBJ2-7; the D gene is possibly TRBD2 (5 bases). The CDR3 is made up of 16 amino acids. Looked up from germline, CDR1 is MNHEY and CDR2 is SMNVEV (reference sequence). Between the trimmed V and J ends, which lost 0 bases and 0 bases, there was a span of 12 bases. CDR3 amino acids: CASSLSQRGLSYEQYF. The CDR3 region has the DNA TGTGCCAGCAGTTTATCGCAGCGTGGACTCTCCTACGAGCAGTACTTC.